This T cell receptor (beta chain) was found in a study of post-analysis software for immune sequencing data. Study conclusions and caveats: Patients showed TRBV5-6, TRBV5-1 and TRBV20-1 among roughly 5 TRBV segments more frequent than in controls. Normalized Chao1 diversity in multiple sclerosis patients fell significantly below that of controls.

Unique molecular identifiers tagged the TCR beta cDNA libraries. TCRdb re-analysed the PCR reads in MiXCR, keeping a single row per CDR3 protein. The sample carries about 820,000 distinct CDR3 sequences, 53% recorded once. As regards this clonotype: Its cognate antigen is unknown.

This CDR3 spans 16 amino acids. Trimming removed 2 bases from V and 4 bases from J; junction bases left unmatched: 7. Germline lookup yields CDR1 MGHRA and CDR2 YSYEKL. The rearrangement links TRBV4-1 to TRBJ2-1; TRBD2 agrees at 8 bases. Material: blood. This receptor was identified in a girl aged 5 to 17 with multiple sclerosis. The CDR3 DNA follows: TGCGCCAGCAGCCAATTAACTAGCGGAGCTTACAATGAGCAGTTCTTC. Its protein is CASSQLTSGAYNEQFF.